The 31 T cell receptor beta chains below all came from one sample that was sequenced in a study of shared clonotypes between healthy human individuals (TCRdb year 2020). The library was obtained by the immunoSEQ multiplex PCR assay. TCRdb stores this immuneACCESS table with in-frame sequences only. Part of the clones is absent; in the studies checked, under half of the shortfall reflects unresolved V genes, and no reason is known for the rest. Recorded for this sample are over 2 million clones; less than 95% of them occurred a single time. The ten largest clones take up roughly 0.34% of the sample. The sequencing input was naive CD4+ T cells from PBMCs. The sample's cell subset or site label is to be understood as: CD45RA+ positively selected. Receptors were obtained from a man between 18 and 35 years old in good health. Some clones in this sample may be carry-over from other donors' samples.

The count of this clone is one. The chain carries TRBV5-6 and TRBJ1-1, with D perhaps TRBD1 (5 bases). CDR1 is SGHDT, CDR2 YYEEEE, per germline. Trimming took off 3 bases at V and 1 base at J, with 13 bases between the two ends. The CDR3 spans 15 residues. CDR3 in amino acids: CASSSLGRGNTEAFF. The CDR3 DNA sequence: TGTGCCAGCAGCTCCCTGGGGCGGGGGAACACTGAAGCTTTCTTT.

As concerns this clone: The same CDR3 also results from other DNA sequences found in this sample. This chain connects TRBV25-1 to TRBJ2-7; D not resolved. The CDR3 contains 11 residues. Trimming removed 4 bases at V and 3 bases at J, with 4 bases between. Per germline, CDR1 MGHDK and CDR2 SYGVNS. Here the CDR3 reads CASSGGYEQYF. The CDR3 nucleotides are TGTGCCAGCAGTGGCGGCTACGAGCAGTACTTC.

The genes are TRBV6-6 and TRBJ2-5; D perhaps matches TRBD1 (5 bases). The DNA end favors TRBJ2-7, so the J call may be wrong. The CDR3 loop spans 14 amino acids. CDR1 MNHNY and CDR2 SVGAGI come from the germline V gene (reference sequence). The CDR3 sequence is CASSYTLGLYEQYF. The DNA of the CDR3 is TGTGCCAGCAGTTACACCCTGGGGCTATACGAGCAGTACTTC.

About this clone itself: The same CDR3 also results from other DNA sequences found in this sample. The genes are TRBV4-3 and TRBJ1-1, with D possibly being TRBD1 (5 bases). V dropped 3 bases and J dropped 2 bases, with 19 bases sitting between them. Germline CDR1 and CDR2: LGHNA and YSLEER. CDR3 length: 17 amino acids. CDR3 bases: TGCGCCAGCAGCCAGGTTGGCGACAGACGTTCCAACACTGAAGCTTTCTTT. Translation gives CASSQVGDRRSNTEAFF.

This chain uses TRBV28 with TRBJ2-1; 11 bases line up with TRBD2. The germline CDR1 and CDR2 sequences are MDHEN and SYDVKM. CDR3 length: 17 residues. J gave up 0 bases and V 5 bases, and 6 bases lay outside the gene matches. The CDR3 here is CASSLLTSGDSYNEQFF. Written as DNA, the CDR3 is TGTGCCAGCAGTCTACTGACTAGCGGGGACTCCTACAATGAGCAGTTCTTC.

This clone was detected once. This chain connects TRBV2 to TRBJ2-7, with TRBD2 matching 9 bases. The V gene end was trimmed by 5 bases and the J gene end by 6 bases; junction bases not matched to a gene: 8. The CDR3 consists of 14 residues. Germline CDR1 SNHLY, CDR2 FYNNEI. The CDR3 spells CASSLSGSAGEQYF. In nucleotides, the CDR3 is TGTGCCAGCAGTCTTAGCGGGAGTGCCGGCGAGCAGTACTTC.

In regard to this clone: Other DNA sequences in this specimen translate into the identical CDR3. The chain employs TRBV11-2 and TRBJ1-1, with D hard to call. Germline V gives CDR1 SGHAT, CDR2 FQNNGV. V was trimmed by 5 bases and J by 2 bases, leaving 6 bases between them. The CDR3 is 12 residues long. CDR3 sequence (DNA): TGTGCCAGCAGCCGTGTAAACACTGAAGCTTTCTTT. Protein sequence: CASSRVNTEAFF.

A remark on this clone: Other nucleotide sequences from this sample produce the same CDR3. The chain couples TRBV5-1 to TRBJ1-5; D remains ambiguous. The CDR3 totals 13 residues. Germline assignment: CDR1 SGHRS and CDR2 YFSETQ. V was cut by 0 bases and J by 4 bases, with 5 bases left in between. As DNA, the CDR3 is TGCGCCAGCAGCTTGGCCCCAAATCAGCCCCAGCATTTT. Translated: CASSLAPNQPQHF.

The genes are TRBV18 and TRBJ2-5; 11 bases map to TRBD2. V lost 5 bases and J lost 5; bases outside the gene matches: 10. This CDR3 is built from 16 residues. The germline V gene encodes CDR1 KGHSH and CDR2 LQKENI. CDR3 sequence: CASSDLRLAGTETQYF. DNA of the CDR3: TGTGCCAGCTCAGACTTACGACTAGCGGGAACGGAGACCCAGTACTTC.

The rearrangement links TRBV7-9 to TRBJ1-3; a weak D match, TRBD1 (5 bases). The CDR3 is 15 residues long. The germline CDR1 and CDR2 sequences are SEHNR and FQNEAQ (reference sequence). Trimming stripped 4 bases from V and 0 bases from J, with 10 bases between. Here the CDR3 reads CASSSPGFSGNTIYF. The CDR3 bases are TGTGCCAGCAGCTCTCCAGGGTTCTCTGGAAACACCATATATTTT.

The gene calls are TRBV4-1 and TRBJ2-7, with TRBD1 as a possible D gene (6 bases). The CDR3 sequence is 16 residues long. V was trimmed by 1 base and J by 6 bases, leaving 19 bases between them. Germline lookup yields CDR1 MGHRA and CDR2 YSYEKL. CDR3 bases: TGCGCCAGCAGCCAAGCCCTGACGGACAGCGCCCGCGAGCAGTACTTC. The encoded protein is CASSQALTDSAREQYF.

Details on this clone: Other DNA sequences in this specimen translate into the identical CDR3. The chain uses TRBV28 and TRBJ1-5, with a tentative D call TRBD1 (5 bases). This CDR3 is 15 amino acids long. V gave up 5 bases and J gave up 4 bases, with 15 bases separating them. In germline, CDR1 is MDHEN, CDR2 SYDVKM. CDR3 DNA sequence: TGTGCCAGCAGTCCAAGGGACCGCGGGAATCAGCCCCAGCATTTT. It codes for CASSPRDRGNQPQHF. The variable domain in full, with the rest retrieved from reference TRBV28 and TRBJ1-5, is DVKVTQSSRYLVKRTGEKVFLECVQDMDHENMFWYRQDPGLGLRLIYFSYDVKMKEKGDIPEGYSVSREKKERFSLILESASTNQTSMYLCASSPRDRGNQPQHFGDGTRLSIL.

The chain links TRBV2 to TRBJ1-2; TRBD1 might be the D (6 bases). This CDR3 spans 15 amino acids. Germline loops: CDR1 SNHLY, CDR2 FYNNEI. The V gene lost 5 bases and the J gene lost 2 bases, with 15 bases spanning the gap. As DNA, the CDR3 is TGTGCCAGCAGTCAGATCCGGGACAACAACTATGGCTACACCTTC. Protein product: CASSQIRDNNYGYTF. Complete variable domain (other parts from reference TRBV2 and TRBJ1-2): EPEVTQTPSHQVTQMGQEVILRCVPISNHLYFYWYRQILGQKVEFLVSFYNNEISEKSEIFDDQFSVERPDGSNFTLKIRSTKLEDSAMYFCASSQIRDNNYGYTFGSGTRLTVV.

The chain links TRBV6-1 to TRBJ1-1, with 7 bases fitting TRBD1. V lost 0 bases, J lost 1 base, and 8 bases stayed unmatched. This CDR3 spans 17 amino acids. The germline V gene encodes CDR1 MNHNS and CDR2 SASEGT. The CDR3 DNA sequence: TGTGCCAGCAGTGAAGCGTCTTCCTACAGGGGGAACACTGAAGCTTTCTTT. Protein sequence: CASSEASSYRGNTEAFF.

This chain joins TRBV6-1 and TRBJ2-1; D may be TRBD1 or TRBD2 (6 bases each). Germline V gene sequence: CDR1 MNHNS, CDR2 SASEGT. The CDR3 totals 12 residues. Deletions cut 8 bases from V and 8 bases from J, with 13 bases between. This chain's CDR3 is CASQRGAHEQFF. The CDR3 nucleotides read TGTGCCAGCCAAAGGGGGGCCCATGAGCAGTTCTTC.

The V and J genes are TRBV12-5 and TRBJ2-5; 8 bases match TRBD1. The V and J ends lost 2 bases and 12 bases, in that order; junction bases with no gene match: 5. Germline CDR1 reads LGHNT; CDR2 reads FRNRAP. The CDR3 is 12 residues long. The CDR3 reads CASGLPGGPEYF. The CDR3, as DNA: TGTGCTAGTGGTTTGCCAGGGGGCCCGGAGTACTTC.

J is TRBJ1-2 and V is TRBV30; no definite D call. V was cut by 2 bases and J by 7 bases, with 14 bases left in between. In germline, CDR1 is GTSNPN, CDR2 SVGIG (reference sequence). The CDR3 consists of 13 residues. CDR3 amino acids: CAWSPRRETGYTF. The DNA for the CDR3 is TGTGCCTGGAGTCCTAGGCGGGAAACTGGCTACACCTTC.

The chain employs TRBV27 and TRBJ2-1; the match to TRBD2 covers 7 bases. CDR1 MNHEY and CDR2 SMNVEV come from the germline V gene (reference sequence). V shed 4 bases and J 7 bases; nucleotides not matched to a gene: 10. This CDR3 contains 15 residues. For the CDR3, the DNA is TGTGCCAGCAGTTCGAGCCGGGACTATCAGAATGAGCAGTTCTTC. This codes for CASSSSRDYQNEQFF.

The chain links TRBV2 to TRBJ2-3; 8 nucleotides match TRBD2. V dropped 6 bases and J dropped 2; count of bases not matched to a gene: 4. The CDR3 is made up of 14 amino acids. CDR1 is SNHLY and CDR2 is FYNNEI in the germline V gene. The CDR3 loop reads CASSTSGFTDTQYF. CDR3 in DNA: TGTGCCAGCAGCACTAGCGGCTTCACAGATACGCAGTATTTT.

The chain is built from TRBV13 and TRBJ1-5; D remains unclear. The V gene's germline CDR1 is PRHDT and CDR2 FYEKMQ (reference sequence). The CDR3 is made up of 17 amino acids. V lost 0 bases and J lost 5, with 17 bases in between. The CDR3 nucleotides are TGTGCCAGCAGCTTAGGCCTAGGAGGGTTGGGCGATCAGCCCCAGCATTTT. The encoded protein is CASSLGLGGLGDQPQHF.

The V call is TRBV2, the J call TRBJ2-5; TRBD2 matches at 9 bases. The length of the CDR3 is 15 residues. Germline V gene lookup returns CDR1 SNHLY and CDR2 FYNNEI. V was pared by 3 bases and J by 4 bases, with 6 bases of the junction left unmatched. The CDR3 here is CASSERAGGGETQYF. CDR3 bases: TGTGCCAGCAGTGAGCGAGCGGGAGGAGGAGAGACCCAGTACTTC.

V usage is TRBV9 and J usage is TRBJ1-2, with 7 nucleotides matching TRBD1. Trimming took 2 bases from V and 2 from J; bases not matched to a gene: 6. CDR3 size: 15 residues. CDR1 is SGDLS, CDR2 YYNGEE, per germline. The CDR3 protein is CASSVDAGQNYGYTF. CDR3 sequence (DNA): TGTGCCAGCAGCGTGGATGCGGGACAGAACTATGGCTACACCTTC.

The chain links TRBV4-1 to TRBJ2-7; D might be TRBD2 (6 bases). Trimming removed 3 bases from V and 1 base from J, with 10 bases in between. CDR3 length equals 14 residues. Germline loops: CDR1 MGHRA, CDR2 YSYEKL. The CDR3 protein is CASSQAGRSYEQYF. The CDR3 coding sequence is TGCGCCAGCAGCCAGGCGGGACGGTCCTACGAGCAGTACTTC.

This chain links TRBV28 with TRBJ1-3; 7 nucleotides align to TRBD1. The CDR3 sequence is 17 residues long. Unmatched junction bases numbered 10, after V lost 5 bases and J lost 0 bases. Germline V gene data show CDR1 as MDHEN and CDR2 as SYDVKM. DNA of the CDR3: TGTGCCAGCAGTAAAACAGGGGAGAGACCCTCTGGAAACACCATATATTTT. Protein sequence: CASSKTGERPSGNTIYF.

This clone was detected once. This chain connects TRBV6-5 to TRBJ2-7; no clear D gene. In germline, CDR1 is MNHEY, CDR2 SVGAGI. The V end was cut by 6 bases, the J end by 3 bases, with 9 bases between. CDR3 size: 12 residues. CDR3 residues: CASSTPFYEQYF. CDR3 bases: TGTGCCAGCAGCACACCCTTCTACGAGCAGTACTTC.

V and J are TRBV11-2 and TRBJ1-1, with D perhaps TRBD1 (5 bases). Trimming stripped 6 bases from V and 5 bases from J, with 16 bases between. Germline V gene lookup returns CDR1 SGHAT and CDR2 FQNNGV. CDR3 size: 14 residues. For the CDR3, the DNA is TGTGCCAGCAGTAAATCAATTGGGGGAACTGAAGCTTTCTTT. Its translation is CASSKSIGGTEAFF.

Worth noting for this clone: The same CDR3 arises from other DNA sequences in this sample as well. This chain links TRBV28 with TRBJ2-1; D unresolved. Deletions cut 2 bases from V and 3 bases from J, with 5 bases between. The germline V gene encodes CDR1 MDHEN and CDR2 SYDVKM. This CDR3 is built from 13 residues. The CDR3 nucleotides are TGTGCCAGCAGTTTACGCGACTACAATGAGCAGTTCTTC. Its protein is CASSLRDYNEQFF.

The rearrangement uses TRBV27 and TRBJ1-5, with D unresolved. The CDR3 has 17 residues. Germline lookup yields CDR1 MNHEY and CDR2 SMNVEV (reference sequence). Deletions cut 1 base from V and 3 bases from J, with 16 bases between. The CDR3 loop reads CASSLFSWIGNNQPQHF. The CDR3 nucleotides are TGTGCCAGCAGTTTATTTTCGTGGATAGGGAACAATCAGCCCCAGCATTTT.

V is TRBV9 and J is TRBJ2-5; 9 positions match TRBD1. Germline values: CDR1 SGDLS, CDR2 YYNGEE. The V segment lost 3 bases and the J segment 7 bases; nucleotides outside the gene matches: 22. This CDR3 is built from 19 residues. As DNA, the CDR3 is TGTGCCAGCAGCGCCAGTCCGGGACAGGGTCGAGGGGTTTTCGGGACCCAGTACTTC. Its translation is CASSASPGQGRGVFGTQYF.

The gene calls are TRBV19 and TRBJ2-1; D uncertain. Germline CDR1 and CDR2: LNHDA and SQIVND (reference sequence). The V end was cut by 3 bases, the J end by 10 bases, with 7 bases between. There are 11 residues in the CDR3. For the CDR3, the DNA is TGTGCCAGTAGTATCGGGCGGGAGCAGTTCTTC. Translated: CASSIGREQFF.

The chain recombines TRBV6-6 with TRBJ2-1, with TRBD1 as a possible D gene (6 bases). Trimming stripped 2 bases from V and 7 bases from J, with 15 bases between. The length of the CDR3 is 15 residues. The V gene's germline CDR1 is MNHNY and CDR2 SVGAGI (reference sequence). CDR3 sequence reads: CASSYRSGQENEQFF. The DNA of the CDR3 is TGTGCCAGCAGTTACCGTTCGGGACAAGAAAATGAGCAGTTCTTC.